A single T cell receptor beta chain is shown here with its context. The authors amplified TCR beta CDR3 regions, and they did so from RNA transcripts for repertoire sequencing. HTBI primers served in a first-round RT-PCR, which a second-round multiplex PCR followed. MiXCR, applied by TCRdb to the multiplex PCR reads, yields one record per CDR3 protein. Of some 48,000 distinct CDR3 sequences listed, around 50% are singletons. Patients with other autoimmune diseases, uncontrolled infections, pregnancy or lactation were excluded. The evidence that diagnosis relied on was clinical symptoms, serum thyroxine, TRAb, thyroid ultrasound and orbital computed tomography. PBMCs originated in roughly 11 ml of fresh peripheral blood. CDR1 DFQATT and CDR2 SNEGSKA come from the germline V gene (reference sequence). The CDR3 has 24 amino acids. J gave up 1 base and V 6 bases, and 28 bases lay outside the gene matches.

This entry belongs to a study of Graves' ophthalmopathy and Graves' hyperthyroidism. The receptor comes from an adult man with Graves' ophthalmopathy. The chain recombines TRBV20-1 with TRBJ2-1, with 15 bases fitting TRBD2. Specimen: peripheral blood. In DNA, the CDR3 is TGCAGTGCCAGCAGCTTCACTTATGCCGGGACTAGCGGGAGGCAATCGGGATCCTACAATGAGCAGTTCTTC. Its protein is CSASSFTYAGTSGRQSGSYNEQFF.